Sequencing of this TCR beta chain was carried out in a study of cytomegalovirus exposure and HLA in healthy donors. Findings and caveats of the study: Immune exposure information comprised only CMV serostatus. As a later analysis revealed, the rate of TCR association differed by HLA locus, with DRB1 most and HLA-C fewest. The study listed about 150 cytomegalovirus-associated TCR beta chains.

PCR primers comprised 60 Vbeta and 13 Jbeta primers. TCRdb's table, derived via immunoSEQ multiplex PCR, lists solely in-frame clones and lacks some. The sample has about 140,000 clones, approximately 73% seen once. This clone has only a few counts. Its antigen remains unknown. V lost 2 bases, J lost 5 bases, and 9 bases stayed unmatched. The germline CDR1 and CDR2 sequences are MGHRA and YSYEKL. The CDR3 has 16 residues. The sequenced material came from PBMCs. This chain uses TRBV4-1 with TRBJ2-1; 7 nucleotides line up with TRBD2. The sequence was obtained from a human donor in good health. The DNA of the CDR3 is TGCGCCAGCAGCCAAAGAGAAAGGACTAGGAACAATGAGCAGTTCTTC. Translated: CASSQRERTRNNEQFF.